This T cell receptor (beta chain) was sequenced during a study of blood T cell repertoires in COVID-19. V dropped 5 bases and J dropped 4 bases, with 11 bases sitting between them. Germline V gives CDR1 SGHAT, CDR2 FQNNGV. CDR3 length: 13 amino acids. The data were produced by immunoSEQ multiplex PCR, yet TCRdb's version contains in-frame clones alone and is incomplete. This sample carries some 98,000 clones, 80% to 90% of them seen once, and the ten largest clones take 20% to 30%. This receptor was taken from a man aged 60 to 69 with acute or convalescent COVID-19. The chain links TRBV11-2 to TRBJ2-5, with a possible D match to TRBD1 (6 bases). The sequenced material came from peripheral blood. CDR3 coding DNA: TGTGCCAGCAGCAGCTACAGGGTAGAGACCCAGTACTTC. This translates into CASSSYRVETQYF.